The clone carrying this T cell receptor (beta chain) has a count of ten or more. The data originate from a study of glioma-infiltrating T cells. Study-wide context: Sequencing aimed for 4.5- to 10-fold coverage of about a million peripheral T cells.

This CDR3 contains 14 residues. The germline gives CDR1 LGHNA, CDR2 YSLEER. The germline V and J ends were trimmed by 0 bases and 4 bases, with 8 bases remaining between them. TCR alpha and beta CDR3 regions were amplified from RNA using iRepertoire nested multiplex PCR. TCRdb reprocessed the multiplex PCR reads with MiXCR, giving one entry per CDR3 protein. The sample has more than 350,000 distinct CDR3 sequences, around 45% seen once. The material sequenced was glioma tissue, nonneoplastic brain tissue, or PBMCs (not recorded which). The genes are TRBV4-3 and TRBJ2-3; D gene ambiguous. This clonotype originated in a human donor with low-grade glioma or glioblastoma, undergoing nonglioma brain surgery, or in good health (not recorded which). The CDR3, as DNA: TGCGCCAGCAGCCAAGAAAGTTCAGCAGATACGCAGTATTTT. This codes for CASSQESSADTQYF.